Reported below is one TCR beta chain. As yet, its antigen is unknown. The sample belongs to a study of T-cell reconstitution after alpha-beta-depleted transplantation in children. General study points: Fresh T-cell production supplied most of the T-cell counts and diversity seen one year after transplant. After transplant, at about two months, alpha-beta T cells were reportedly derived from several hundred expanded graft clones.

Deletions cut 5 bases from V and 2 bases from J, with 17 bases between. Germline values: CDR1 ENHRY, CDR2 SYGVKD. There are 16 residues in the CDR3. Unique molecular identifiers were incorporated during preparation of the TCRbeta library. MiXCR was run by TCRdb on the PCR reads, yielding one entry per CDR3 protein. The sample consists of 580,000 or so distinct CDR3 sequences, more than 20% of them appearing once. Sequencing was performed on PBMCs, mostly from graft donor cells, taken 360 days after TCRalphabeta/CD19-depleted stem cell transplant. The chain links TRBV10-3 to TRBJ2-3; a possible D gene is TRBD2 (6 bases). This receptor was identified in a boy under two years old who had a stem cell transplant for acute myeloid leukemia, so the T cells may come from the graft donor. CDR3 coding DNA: TGTGCCATCAGTACGTTGGAGGGGCCTTCCACAGATACGCAGTATTTT. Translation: CAISTLEGPSTDTQYF.